Each of the 24 T cell receptor beta chains below was sequenced from the same sample in a study of CD8 T cells in Susac syndrome. RNA was extracted with the RNeasy kit, and a quantity of roughly 0.5 to 1 ug was reverse transcribed using random hexamers. MiXCR, applied by TCRdb to the immunoSEQ multiplex PCR reads, yields one record per CDR3 protein. Here the sample spans some 300,000 distinct CDR3 sequences, approximately 85% being singletons. The material sequenced was CD8+ T cells from PBMCs. These receptors all come from a human donor with multiple sclerosis.

J is TRBJ2-2 and V is TRBV14; D possibly matches TRBD1 or TRBD2 (6 bases each). The V end was cut by 4 bases, the J end by 1 base, with 16 bases between. In germline, CDR1 is SGHDN, CDR2 FVKESK. The CDR3 has 17 amino acids. CDR3 region: CASSRPWGAENTGELFF. The CDR3 bases are TGTGCCAGCAGCCGACCTTGGGGGGCGGAGAACACCGGGGAGCTGTTTTTT.

This clonotype was detected only once. CDR3 amino acids: CASSLGLAEETQYF. As DNA, the CDR3 is TGTGCCAGCAGTCTCGGACTAGCGGAAGAGACCCAGTACTTC. The chain is built from TRBV27 and TRBJ2-5; 10 nucleotides line up with TRBD2. This CDR3 has 14 amino acids. V lost 5 bases, J lost 3 bases, and 3 bases stayed unmatched. Germline CDR1 is MNHEY and CDR2 is SMNVEV (reference sequence).

This chain joins TRBV4-1 and TRBJ2-1; perhaps TRBD1 as D (7 bases). Looked up from germline, CDR1 is MGHRA and CDR2 is YSYEKL. Trimming left V 11 bases short and J 8 bases short, with 22 bases between. The CDR3 is 14 residues long. The CDR3 region is CASGGQGELDEQFF. CDR3 DNA: TGCGCCTCCGGGGGCCAGGGGGAATTGGATGAGCAGTTCTTC.

The CDR3, as DNA: TGTGCCAGTAAAGACGGCGACTACGCCGGGGAGCTGTTTTTT. Protein: CASKDGDYAGELFF. The V and J genes are TRBV19 and TRBJ2-2; a possible D gene is TRBD2 (5 bases). Trimming took 7 bases from V and 6 from J, leaving 15 bases between them. From germline, CDR1 is LNHDA and CDR2 SQIVND (reference sequence). The CDR3 loop spans 14 amino acids.

V usage is TRBV7-4 and J usage is TRBJ1-2; D is uncertain. Trimming pared 3 bases from V and 0 bases from J, leaving 14 bases between. This CDR3 is 16 amino acids long. Germline CDR1 SGHVT, CDR2 SQSDAQ. CDR3 DNA: TGTGCCAGCAGCTTTACGACACTCCCGACTAACTATGGCTACACCTTC. Its translation is CASSFTTLPTNYGYTF.

The chain has TRBV28 and TRBJ2-7; D is possibly TRBD2 (6 bases). This CDR3 spans 15 amino acids. V lost 3 bases and J lost 5, with 17 bases in between. Germline lookup yields CDR1 MDHEN and CDR2 SYDVKM. The CDR3 loop is CASSLPTGSGNEQYF. The CDR3 DNA sequence: TGTGCCAGCAGTTTGCCGACGGGTAGCGGCAACGAGCAGTACTTC.

The chain combines TRBV14 with TRBJ2-7; tentatively, D is TRBD1 (6 bases). The germline V gene encodes CDR1 SGHDN and CDR2 FVKESK. Trimming took 3 bases from V and 2 from J, leaving 14 bases between them. The CDR3 has 15 residues. The CDR3 protein is CASSQWARGPYEQYF. The DNA for the CDR3 is TGTGCCAGCAGCCAGTGGGCCAGGGGACCCTACGAGCAGTACTTC.

The rearrangement uses TRBV5-1 and TRBJ2-3; D is possibly TRBD2 (6 bases). The CDR3 consists of 14 residues. Trimming removed 3 bases from V and 5 bases from J, with 13 bases in between. The germline gives CDR1 SGHRS, CDR2 YFSETQ. The CDR3 nucleotides read TGCGCCAGCAGCTCTCTAGCGTCGGGAGATACGCAGTATTTT. Amino acid sequence: CASSSLASGDTQYF.

The chain couples TRBV6-6 to TRBJ2-1; 8 bases agree with TRBD2. Losses at the gene ends were 7 bases for V and 5 bases for J; bases not matched to a gene: 13. This CDR3 is 16 amino acids long. CDR1 MNHNY and CDR2 SVGAGI come from the germline V gene (reference sequence). CDR3 region: CASTNREAGGHNEQFF. The CDR3 nucleotides read TGTGCCAGCACCAACCGGGAGGCGGGAGGCCACAATGAGCAGTTCTTC.

The chain joins TRBV10-3 to TRBJ2-1; 7 bases align to TRBD2. Germline lookup yields CDR1 ENHRY and CDR2 SYGVKD. The V segment lost 2 bases and the J segment 6 bases; nucleotides outside the gene matches: 4. This CDR3 comprises 14 residues. The CDR3 nucleotides are TGTGCCATCAGTGAGACGGGGAGGGGCAATGAGCAGTTCTTC. Translation: CAISETGRGNEQFF.

The genes are TRBV14 and TRBJ2-1; no firm D call. The germline V gene encodes CDR1 SGHDN and CDR2 FVKESK. The CDR3 spans 14 residues. V was cut by 2 bases and J by 0 bases, with 5 bases left in between. The CDR3 DNA sequence: TGTGCCAGCAGCCAATCAGTCTCCTACAATGAGCAGTTCTTC. Its translation: CASSQSVSYNEQFF.

This chain links TRBV5-4 with TRBJ2-1; D tentatively reads TRBD1 or TRBD2 (5 bases each). CDR3 length equals 15 residues. Germline lookup yields CDR1 SGHNT and CDR2 YYREEE (reference sequence). Trimming removed 0 bases at V and 2 bases at J, with 9 bases between. The CDR3 sequence is CASSLVGTPYNEQFF. CDR3 coding DNA: TGTGCCAGCAGCTTGGTGGGGACCCCCTACAATGAGCAGTTCTTC.

This rearrangement joins TRBV5-4 to TRBJ2-1, with D possibly TRBD2 on 5 matching bases. The germline V and J ends were trimmed by 1 base and 1 base, with 6 bases remaining between them. CDR3 length: 14 amino acids. Germline V CDR1 and CDR2: SGHNT, YYREEE (reference sequence). DNA of the CDR3: TGTGCCAGCAGCTTGACTAGATCCTACAATGAGCAGTTCTTC. Its translation: CASSLTRSYNEQFF.

The sample holds one count of this clonotype. The V call is TRBV25-1, the J call TRBJ1-5; D gene uncertain. The CDR3 sequence is 13 residues long. Germline V gene sequence: CDR1 MGHDK, CDR2 SYGVNS. Trimming removed 6 bases at V and 7 bases at J, with 13 bases between. The CDR3 is CASSATTYQPQHF. In DNA, the CDR3 is TGTGCCAGCAGCGCCACCACCTACCAGCCCCAGCATTTT.

The genes are TRBV28 and TRBJ2-1; tentative D call: TRBD2 (5 bases). In germline, CDR1 is MDHEN, CDR2 SYDVKM. The germline V and J ends were trimmed by 5 bases and 3 bases, with 17 bases remaining between them. This CDR3 spans 16 amino acids. The CDR3 spells CASSGRKGDNYNEQFF. The CDR3 DNA follows: TGTGCCAGCAGTGGACGCAAGGGAGATAACTACAATGAGCAGTTCTTC.

The chain couples TRBV28 to TRBJ2-3, with TRBD2 identical over 8 bases. After removal of 6 bases from V and 0 bases from J, the junction contained 11 bases not matched to a gene. The CDR3 is made up of 17 amino acids. CDR1 is MDHEN, CDR2 SYDVKM, per germline. The CDR3 DNA reads as TGTGCCAGCAGACGACTCGGGACTAGGCGTAGCACAGATACGCAGTATTTT. Protein: CASRRLGTRRSTDTQYF.

In its sample, this clonotype was seen a few times. The V call is TRBV9, the J call TRBJ2-7; D may be TRBD2 (6 bases). V lost 3 bases, J lost 2 bases, and 21 bases lay in between. The CDR3 is 17 amino acids. CDR1 is SGDLS and CDR2 is YYNGEE in the germline V gene. CDR3 residues: CASSAYAGKGQPYEQYF. As DNA, the CDR3 is TGTGCCAGCAGCGCGTATGCGGGAAAGGGGCAGCCCTACGAGCAGTACTTC. Combining the CDR3 with reference TRBV9 and TRBJ2-7 gives the whole variable domain DSGVTQTPKHLITATGQRVTLRCSPRSGDLSVYWYQQSLDQGLQFLIQYYNGEERAKGNILERFSAQQFPDLHSELNLSSLELGDSALYFCASSAYAGKGQPYEQYFGPGTRLTVT.

This clonotype is a singleton in its sample. V is TRBV12-5 and J is TRBJ2-1, with D unclear. This CDR3 is built from 17 residues. The germline V gene has CDR1 LGHNT and CDR2 FRNRAP. The V end lost 3 bases, the J end lost 6 bases, and 21 bases lay between the germline ends. The CDR3 coding sequence is TGTGCTAGTGGTTTCGCCACCCTAGGTGCCTCCCGCAATGAGCAGTTCTTC. This gives the protein CASGFATLGASRNEQFF.

Only one count was recorded for this clonotype. The chain uses TRBV7-6 and TRBJ2-7; no firm D call. Germline V gives CDR1 SGHVS, CDR2 FNYEAQ. V lost 3 bases and J 4 bases, leaving 19 bases between the germline ends. The CDR3 sequence is 16 residues long. CDR3 DNA: TGTGCCAGCAGCTTCACTGAAGCAGGTAGAACTTACGAGCAGTACTTC. It yields the protein CASSFTEAGRTYEQYF.

This chain links TRBV20-1 with TRBJ2-7; D is ambiguous. Germline V lookup: CDR1 DFQATT, CDR2 SNEGSKA (reference sequence). The CDR3 contains 16 residues. Trimming left V 8 bases short and J 0 bases short, with 23 bases between. The CDR3 coding sequence is TGCAGTTCCTCGGACCTCCCGAAATCCACCTCCTACGAGCAGTACTTC. Amino acids: CSSSDLPKSTSYEQYF.

This chain links TRBV19 with TRBJ2-2; 12 bases are a match to TRBD2. Losses at the gene ends were 2 bases for V and 7 bases for J; bases not matched to a gene: 5. The CDR3 loop spans 16 amino acids. Germline assignment: CDR1 LNHDA and CDR2 SQIVND (reference sequence). CDR3 DNA: TGTGCCAGTAGTATACTAGCGGGAGGGCCGTACGGGGAGCTGTTTTTT. Protein product: CASSILAGGPYGELFF.

In this sample, this clonotype turned up a few times. The chain combines TRBV13 with TRBJ1-2; 8 positions agree with TRBD1. Germline V CDR1 and CDR2: PRHDT, FYEKMQ (reference sequence). The V gene end was trimmed by 0 bases and the J gene end by 8 bases; junction bases not matched to a gene: 2. This CDR3 contains 13 residues. Here the CDR3 DNA reads TGTGCCAGCAGCTTAGGGACAGGGGAGGGCTACACCTTC. This encodes CASSLGTGEGYTF.

The chain has TRBV27 and TRBJ2-1; 10 bases are shared with TRBD1. Per the germline V gene, CDR1 is MNHEY and CDR2 is SMNVEV (reference sequence). Losses at the gene ends were 3 bases for V and 5 bases for J; bases not matched to a gene: 4. CDR3 length: 15 amino acids. CDR3 nucleotide sequence: TGTGCCAGCAGTTTCGGGACAGGGGAGGACAATGAGCAGTTCTTC. Protein sequence: CASSFGTGEDNEQFF.

This chain's CDR3 is CASSSGLRMNTEAFF. CDR3 DNA: TGTGCCAGCAGCTCGGGACTGAGGATGAACACTGAAGCTTTCTTT. This chain connects TRBV7-8 to TRBJ1-1, with D tentatively TRBD1 (5 bases). Germline values: CDR1 SGHVS, CDR2 FQNEAQ. Between the trimmed V and J ends, which lost 4 bases and 0 bases, there was a span of 12 bases. The CDR3 is 15 residues long. The variable domain in full, completed from reference TRBV7-8 and TRBJ1-1, reads GAGVSQSPRYKVAKRGQDVALRCDPISGHVSLFWYQQALGQGPEFLTYFQNEAQLDKSGLPSDRFFAERPEGSVSTLKIQRTQQEDSAVYLCASSSGLRMNTEAFFGQGTRLTVV.